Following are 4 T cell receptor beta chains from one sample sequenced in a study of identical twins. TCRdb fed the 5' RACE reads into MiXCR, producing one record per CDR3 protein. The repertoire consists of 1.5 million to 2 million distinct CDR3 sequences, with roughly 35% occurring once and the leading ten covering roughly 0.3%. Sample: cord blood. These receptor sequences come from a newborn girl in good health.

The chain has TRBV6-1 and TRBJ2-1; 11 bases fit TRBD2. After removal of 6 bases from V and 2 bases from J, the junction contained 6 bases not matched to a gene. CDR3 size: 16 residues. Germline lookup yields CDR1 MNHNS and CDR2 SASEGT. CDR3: CASRERLAGPYNEQFF. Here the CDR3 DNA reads TGTGCCAGCAGGGAAAGACTAGCGGGGCCCTACAATGAGCAGTTCTTC.

As DNA, the CDR3 is TGTGCCAGCAGCCTTAGGGTTAACGGCAAAAACATTCAGTACTTC. It codes for CASSLRVNGKNIQYF. The rearrangement uses TRBV7-2 and TRBJ2-4; D not certain. V was clipped by 5 bases and J by 3 bases, with 14 bases between them. This CDR3 comprises 15 residues. Germline lookup yields CDR1 SGHTA and CDR2 FQGNSA.

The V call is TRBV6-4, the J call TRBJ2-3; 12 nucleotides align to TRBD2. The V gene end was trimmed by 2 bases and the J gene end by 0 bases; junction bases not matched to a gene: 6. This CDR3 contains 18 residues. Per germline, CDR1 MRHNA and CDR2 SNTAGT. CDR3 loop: CASSDRTSGTDSTDTQYF. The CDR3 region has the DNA TGTGCCAGCAGTGACAGGACTAGCGGGACGGATAGCACAGATACGCAGTATTTT.

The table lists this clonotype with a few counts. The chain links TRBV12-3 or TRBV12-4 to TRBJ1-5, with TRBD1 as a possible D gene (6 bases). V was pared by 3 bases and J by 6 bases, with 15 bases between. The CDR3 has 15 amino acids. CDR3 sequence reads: CASSFQRGGSQPQHF. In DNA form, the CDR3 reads TGTGCCAGCAGTTTCCAGAGGGGGGGGAGTCAGCCCCAGCATTTT.